Each of the 29 T cell receptor beta chains below was sequenced from the same sample in a study of radiation and T cells in renal cell carcinoma. Regarding time point: blood 4 weeks post-SBRT, at nephrectomy. Specified treatment: 15 Gy SBRT to primary tumor, nephrectomy 4 weeks later. Measured with immunoSEQ multiplex PCR; TCRdb has only the in-frame clones, and not every one. The sample has approximately 170,000 clones; about nine tenths are singletons. Sequencing used blood, obtained from a patient whose treatment included radiotherapy and nephrectomy. The receptors come from a woman between 45 and 60 years old with renal cell carcinoma.

A single count supports this clone. This chain uses TRBV10-3 with TRBJ2-6; the D gene could be TRBD1 or TRBD2 (6 bases each). Germline CDR1 ENHRY, CDR2 SYGVKD. The CDR3 has 14 residues. V was pared by 8 bases and J by 2 bases, with 10 bases between. The chain's CDR3 is CAIEGGTGANVLTF. The CDR3 DNA sequence: TGTGCCATCGAGGGGGGCACTGGGGCCAACGTCCTGACTTTC.

This clone was seen a single time. The chain uses TRBV15 and TRBJ2-7, with D uncertain. This CDR3 spans 16 amino acids. In germline, CDR1 is LNHNV, CDR2 YYDKDF (reference sequence). The ends were cut back, 1 base at V and 2 bases at J, with 15 bases in the middle. The CDR3 nucleotides are TGTGCCACCAGCAGAGCTGCGTGGGTCCCGACCTACGAGCAGTACTTC. Translating it yields CATSRAAWVPTYEQYF.

This clone was seen once. The V gene is TRBV18, the J gene TRBJ2-1, with no clear D. Trimming pared 1 base from V and 7 bases from J, leaving 8 bases between. The CDR3 covers 13 residues. Germline CDR1 reads KGHSH; CDR2 reads LQKENI. CDR3 sequence: CASSPLSGNEQFF. CDR3 in DNA: TGTGCCAGCTCACCACTTTCGGGTAATGAGCAGTTCTTC.

The chain links TRBV4-3 to TRBJ1-6, with no clear D. The CDR3 length is 16 residues. CDR1 is LGHNA, CDR2 YSLEER, per germline. Trimming removed 0 bases from V and 4 bases from J, with 10 bases in between. The CDR3 DNA sequence: TGCGCCAGCAGCCAAGATAAAGCGGGTTATAATTCACCCCTCCACTTT. It codes for CASSQDKAGYNSPLHF.

The rearrangement links TRBV15 to TRBJ1-6; TRBD1 is a possible D gene (6 bases). CDR3 length: 14 amino acids. Trimming left V 0 bases short and J 10 bases short, with 10 bases between. CDR1 LNHNV and CDR2 YYDKDF come from the germline V gene (reference sequence). The CDR3 coding sequence is TGTGCCACCAGCAGAGAACAGGGTGGGTCACCCCTCCACTTT. This sequence encodes CATSREQGGSPLHF.

The gene calls are TRBV9 and TRBJ1-6; D unresolved. This CDR3 is 13 amino acids long. Germline CDR1 SGDLS, CDR2 YYNGEE. Trimming cost V 4 bases and J 3 bases, with 5 bases left between them. The DNA for the CDR3 is TGTGCCAGCAGCTCCATCTATAATTCACCCCTCCACTTT. This translates into CASSSIYNSPLHF.

The chain links TRBV5-8 to TRBJ2-3; possibly TRBD2 for D (6 bases). Germline assignment: CDR1 SGHTS and CDR2 YDEGEE. The V and J ends lost 4 bases and 1 base respectively, with 16 bases between them. The CDR3 totals 16 residues. The CDR3 sequence is CASSLTRDFGTDTQYF. In DNA, the CDR3 is TGTGCCAGCAGCCTCACCAGGGACTTTGGCACAGATACGCAGTATTTT.

The J gene is TRBJ1-2, the V gene TRBV7-2, with a weak D call TRBD1 (5 bases). Germline V gives CDR1 SGHTA, CDR2 FQGNSA. Trimming removed 0 bases from V and 8 bases from J, with 13 bases in between. CDR3 length: 14 residues. CDR3 sequence reads: CASSLAGERGGYTF. Here the CDR3 DNA reads TGTGCCAGCAGCTTAGCAGGGGAAAGAGGCGGCTACACCTTC.

This clone was seen once. The chain is built from TRBV2 and TRBJ2-7; D gene uncertain. In germline, CDR1 is SNHLY, CDR2 FYNNEI. V lost 7 bases and J 4 bases, leaving 8 bases between the germline ends. There are 11 residues in the CDR3. CDR3 protein: CASMSVYEQYF. CDR3 nucleotides: TGTGCCAGCATGTCGGTATACGAGCAGTACTTC.

The V call is TRBV6-6, the J call TRBJ1-2, with D hard to call. The CDR3 length is 14 residues. Trimming shortened V by 5 bases and J by 3 bases, and 13 bases separated the two germline ends. The germline V gene has CDR1 MNHNY and CDR2 SVGAGI (reference sequence). CDR3 loop: CASSPRPDHYGYTF. Written as DNA, the CDR3 is TGTGCCAGCAGTCCGAGGCCCGATCACTATGGCTACACCTTC.

This clone was recorded a few times. J is TRBJ1-1 and V is TRBV11-1; D possibly corresponds to TRBD1 (5 bases). V was cut by 3 bases and J by 7 bases, with 15 bases left in between. Germline loops: CDR1 SGHAT, CDR2 FQDESV (reference sequence). The CDR3 runs 14 residues. CDR3 loop: CASSLGTGTGEAFF. DNA of the CDR3: TGTGCCAGCAGCTTGGGGACGGGAACAGGTGAAGCTTTCTTT.

The V gene is TRBV23-1, the J gene TRBJ1-5; no firm D call. Being an ORF, TRBV23-1 has a function that is uncertain. This CDR3 comprises 14 residues. Between the trimmed V and J ends, which lost 6 bases and 0 bases, there was a span of 9 bases. CDR3 amino acids: CASRPGGSNQPQHF. Here the CDR3 DNA reads TGCGCCAGCAGGCCCGGCGGTAGCAATCAGCCCCAGCATTTT.

V usage is TRBV4-1 and J usage is TRBJ1-2, with D perhaps matching TRBD1 (5 bases). Deletions cut 4 bases from V and 0 bases from J, with 12 bases between. The length of the CDR3 is 15 residues. Germline-derived CDR1 and CDR2 are MGHRA and YSYEKL. CDR3 DNA: TGCGCCAGCAGCCCTGACAGTTATACTAACTATGGCTACACCTTC. Translation: CASSPDSYTNYGYTF.

In its sample, this clone was seen once. The genes are TRBV7-9 and TRBJ2-2, with D perhaps matching TRBD1 or TRBD2 (6 bases each). Germline-derived CDR1 and CDR2 are SEHNR and FQNEAQ (reference sequence). Trimming removed 5 bases at V and 4 bases at J, with 11 bases between. This CDR3 contains 14 residues. The CDR3 region has the DNA TGTGCCAGCAGCCGTGAGGGGGGCACCGGGGAGCTGTTTTTT. Translating it yields CASSREGGTGELFF.

The J gene is TRBJ2-5, the V gene TRBV6-1, with D maybe TRBD2 (7 bases). This CDR3 has 16 residues. Germline CDR1 reads MNHNS; CDR2 reads SASEGT. V lost 2 bases and J lost 2, with 15 bases in between. The CDR3 protein is CASSEFKGGWQETQYF. In DNA, the CDR3 is TGTGCCAGCAGTGAATTTAAGGGGGGGTGGCAAGAGACCCAGTACTTC.

The CDR3 DNA follows: TGTGCCAGCAGCTCTAGTTATAATTCCTACAATGAGCAGTTCTTC. This sequence encodes CASSSSYNSYNEQFF. The V gene is TRBV7-2, the J gene TRBJ2-1, with D hard to call. Between the trimmed V and J ends, which lost 4 bases and 1 base, there was a span of 11 bases. Germline CDR1 SGHTA, CDR2 FQGNSA. This CDR3 contains 15 residues.

The genes are TRBV5-4 and TRBJ2-2, with D possibly matching TRBD2 (5 bases). The CDR3 spans 14 residues. The V end lost 2 bases, the J end lost 4 bases, and 9 bases lay between the germline ends. CDR1 SGHNT and CDR2 YYREEE come from the germline V gene (reference sequence). The CDR3 reads CASSLAEFTGELFF. CDR3 sequence (DNA): TGTGCCAGCAGCTTAGCGGAATTCACCGGGGAGCTGTTTTTT.

The chain combines TRBV7-2 with TRBJ2-1; 13 nucleotides align to TRBD2. The V gene end was trimmed by 3 bases and the J gene end by 12 bases; junction bases not matched to a gene: 5. Germline CDR1 is SGHTA and CDR2 is FQGNSA. The CDR3 length is 14 residues. DNA for the CDR3: TGTGCCAGCAGCTTCACCGGGACTAGCGGGACGCAGTTCTTC. Its translation is CASSFTGTSGTQFF.

This chain connects TRBV7-2 to TRBJ2-5; no firm D call. There are 14 residues in the CDR3. V was shortened by 5 bases and J by 5 bases, with 15 bases between the two germline ends. Germline lookup yields CDR1 SGHTA and CDR2 FQGNSA. CDR3 residues: CASSRRSGGETQYF. The CDR3 DNA follows: TGTGCCAGCAGCAGACGATCCGGTGGGGAGACCCAGTACTTC.

The chain links TRBV6-1 to TRBJ1-1; D possibly corresponds to TRBD1 (5 bases). CDR3 length: 15 amino acids. Germline V gene sequence: CDR1 MNHNS, CDR2 SASEGT. V was cut by 3 bases and J by 3 bases, with 14 bases left in between. The CDR3 DNA reads as TGTGCCAGCAGTGACCCAGGGTTAGTGGACACTGAAGCTTTCTTT. Encoded protein: CASSDPGLVDTEAFF.

The chain carries TRBV6-9 and TRBJ1-2, with unresolved D. The CDR3 is 15 amino acids. Germline-derived CDR1 and CDR2 are MNHGY and SVAAGI. Trimming stripped 4 bases from V and 4 bases from J, with 16 bases between. CDR3 DNA sequence: TGTGCCAGCAGTTTCGCTTACGGAAAGACCTATGGCTACACCTTC. As protein: CASSFAYGKTYGYTF.

This clone appeared a single time. The chain carries TRBV7-8 and TRBJ1-5; D possibly corresponds to TRBD1 (5 bases). V lost 5 bases and J 0 bases, leaving 11 bases between the germline ends. The CDR3 consists of 15 residues. CDR1 is SGHVS and CDR2 is FQNEAQ in the germline V gene. CDR3 sequence (DNA): TGTGCCAGCAGCACCCCAAGGGGTAGCAATCAGCCCCAGCATTTT. Its translation is CASSTPRGSNQPQHF.

This rearrangement joins TRBV2 to TRBJ2-1; 8 nucleotides agree with TRBD2. The CDR3 length is 15 residues. V lost 4 bases, J lost 6 bases, and 8 bases stayed unmatched. Germline values: CDR1 SNHLY, CDR2 FYNNEI. CDR3 amino acids: CASSGWSGGFNEQFF. As DNA, the CDR3 is TGTGCCAGCAGTGGTTGGAGCGGGGGATTCAATGAGCAGTTCTTC. The full variable domain, its missing parts supplied by reference TRBV2 and TRBJ2-1, is EPEVTQTPSHQVTQMGQEVILRCVPISNHLYFYWYRQILGQKVEFLVSFYNNEISEKSEIFDDQFSVERPDGSNFTLKIRSTKLEDSAMYFCASSGWSGGFNEQFFGPGTRLTVL.

The chain is built from TRBV6-5 and TRBJ1-4, with TRBD1 as a possible D gene (5 bases). V was cut by 10 bases and J by 10 bases, with 13 bases left in between. The CDR3 runs to 11 residues. From germline, CDR1 is MNHEY and CDR2 SVGAGI. In DNA, the CDR3 is TGTGCCACCGGGCTTGGGGGAAAACTGTTTTTT. Its protein product is CATGLGGKLFF.

On this clone: The identical CDR3 is also encoded by other nucleotide sequences in the sample. The chain recombines TRBV7-9 with TRBJ2-6; D unresolved. Trimming stripped 0 bases from V and 0 bases from J, with 3 bases between. Germline V gene lookup returns CDR1 SEHNR and CDR2 FQNEAQ (reference sequence). CDR3 length: 15 amino acids. DNA of the CDR3: TGTGCCAGCAGCTTAGCGGGCTCTGGGGCCAACGTCCTGACTTTC. Its translation is CASSLAGSGANVLTF.

The genes are TRBV4-1 and TRBJ1-4; TRBD1 matches at 8 bases. CDR1 is MGHRA and CDR2 is YSYEKL in the germline V gene. V lost 1 base and J lost 6; bases outside the gene matches: 10. This CDR3 is built from 17 residues. CDR3 protein: CASSQVIGQGIYEKLFF. The CDR3 nucleotides read TGCGCCAGCAGCCAAGTAATTGGACAGGGCATTTATGAAAAACTGTTTTTT.

The table lists this clone with a count of one. The chain has TRBV2 and TRBJ1-5, with D perhaps TRBD1 (5 bases). This CDR3 is 17 amino acids long. Germline V CDR1 and CDR2: SNHLY, FYNNEI. V shed 0 bases and J shed 2 bases, with 14 bases lying between them. The CDR3, as DNA: TGTGCCAGCAGTGAAGCCCTAGGGGTCGCGGGCAATCAGCCCCAGCATTTT. It specifies CASSEALGVAGNQPQHF. Together with reference TRBV2 and TRBJ1-5, the CDR3 gives the full variable domain: EPEVTQTPSHQVTQMGQEVILRCVPISNHLYFYWYRQILGQKVEFLVSFYNNEISEKSEIFDDQFSVERPDGSNFTLKIRSTKLEDSAMYFCASSEALGVAGNQPQHFGDGTRLSIL.

The J gene is TRBJ1-2, the V gene TRBV19; D possibly corresponds to TRBD1 (6 bases). In germline, CDR1 is LNHDA, CDR2 SQIVND (reference sequence). V was cut by 6 bases and J by 5 bases, with 13 bases left in between. The CDR3 spans 13 residues. CDR3 sequence: CASRVQGSYGYTF. The CDR3 DNA follows: TGTGCCAGTAGGGTACAGGGCTCTTATGGCTACACCTTC.

The chain links TRBV9 to TRBJ2-2, with D perhaps TRBD2 (5 bases). The CDR3 extends over 16 amino acids. Between the trimmed V and J ends, which lost 2 bases and 1 base, there was a span of 12 bases. Germline V gives CDR1 SGDLS, CDR2 YYNGEE. The CDR3 loop is CASSVRREENTGELFF. CDR3 bases: TGTGCCAGCAGCGTCAGACGGGAAGAGAACACCGGGGAGCTGTTTTTT.